Listed here are 5 T cell receptor beta chains from one sample, sequenced in a study of blood T cells in healthy people across ages. Primed by a sample-barcoded 5' primer and a J-beta primer mix, a second PCR proceeded for about 7 to 12 cycles. MiXCR was run by TCRdb on the 5' RACE reads, yielding one entry per CDR3 protein. The sample holds under 1,000,000 distinct CDR3 sequences, around 34% seen once. The sequencing sample was made of blood. The receptors here all came from a man between 18 and 29 years old in good health.

This sequence joins TRBV27 and TRBJ2-7; D is uncertain. Trimming stripped 5 bases from V and 0 bases from J, with 11 bases between. The CDR3 is 14 amino acids. From germline, CDR1 is MNHEY and CDR2 SMNVEV (reference sequence). CDR3: CASSVSPASYEQYF. In DNA form, the CDR3 reads TGTGCCAGCAGTGTAAGTCCAGCCTCCTACGAGCAGTACTTC.

This clonotype has more than one count but fewer than ten. CDR3: CASSVGSGGAWRGEQFF. CDR3 nucleotides: TGTGCCAGCAGCGTGGGTAGCGGGGGGGCCTGGCGTGGTGAGCAGTTCTTC. This rearrangement joins TRBV9 to TRBJ2-1, with 11 bases aligning to TRBD2. V lost 2 bases to trimming and J lost 9 bases; unmatched junction nucleotides: 13. CDR3 size: 17 residues. Germline V gene lookup returns CDR1 SGDLS and CDR2 YYNGEE.

At least ten counts were recorded for this clonotype. Written as DNA, the CDR3 is TGTGCCAGCAGTTTATTGGACAGGGGGCTGGGAGGCTACACCTTC. This translates into CASSLLDRGLGGYTF. The rearrangement links TRBV12-3 or TRBV12-4 to TRBJ1-2; 11 bases fit TRBD1. The CDR3 consists of 15 residues. J gave up 8 bases and V 2 bases, and 7 bases lay outside the gene matches.

Regarding this clonotype: This could be a read error, since a much larger clone is one nucleotide away. This chain links TRBV12-3 or TRBV12-4 with TRBJ1-2, with D possibly TRBD1 on 5 matching bases. The CDR3 covers 12 residues. CDR3 DNA: TGTGCCAGCAGTTTTGGCAGGGACGGCTACATCTTC. Translated: CASSFGRDGYIF.

This clonotype was counted only a few times. A read error may be the cause here, since a much bigger clone is one base away. The rearrangement joins TRBV20-1 to TRBJ2-5, with D uncertain. This CDR3 has 10 amino acids. From germline, CDR1 is DFQATT and CDR2 SNEGSKA (reference sequence). CDR3 coding DNA: TGCAGGGCTAGAAGAGAGACCCAGTACTTC. Its translation is CRARRETQYF.